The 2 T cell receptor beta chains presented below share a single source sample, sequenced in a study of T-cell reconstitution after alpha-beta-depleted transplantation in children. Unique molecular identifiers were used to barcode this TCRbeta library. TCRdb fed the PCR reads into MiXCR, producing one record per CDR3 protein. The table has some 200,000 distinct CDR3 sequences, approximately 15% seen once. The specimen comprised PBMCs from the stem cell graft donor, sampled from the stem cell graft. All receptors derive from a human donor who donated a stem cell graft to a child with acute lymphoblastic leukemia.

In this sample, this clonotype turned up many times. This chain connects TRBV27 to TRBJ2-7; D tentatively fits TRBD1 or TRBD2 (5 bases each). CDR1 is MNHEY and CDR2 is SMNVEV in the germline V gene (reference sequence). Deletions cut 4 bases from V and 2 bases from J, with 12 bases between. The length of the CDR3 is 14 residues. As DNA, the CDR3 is TGTGCCAGCAGTTCGGGACGGGAAGCCTACGAGCAGTACTTC. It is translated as CASSSGREAYEQYF.

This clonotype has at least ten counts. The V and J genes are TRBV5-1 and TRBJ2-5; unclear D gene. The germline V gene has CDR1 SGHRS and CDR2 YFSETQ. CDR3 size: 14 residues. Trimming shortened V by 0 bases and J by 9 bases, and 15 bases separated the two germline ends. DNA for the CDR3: TGCGCCAGCAGCTTGGAAGGCAGTTTAAGGGCCCAGTACTTC. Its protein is CASSLEGSLRAQYF.